This entry lists 19 T cell receptor beta chains sequenced from one sample in a study of blood T cell repertoires in COVID-19. The data were produced by immunoSEQ multiplex PCR, yet TCRdb's version contains in-frame clones alone and is incomplete. Found here are about 270,000 clones, approximately 90% of them singletons; the top ten hold approximately 4%. The sequenced material came from PBMCs or T cells enriched from blood (not recorded which). These receptor sequences come from a woman aged 25 to 39 with acute COVID-19.

This clone was observed a handful of times. V and J are TRBV24-1 and TRBJ2-1; possibly TRBD2 for D (5 bases). The CDR3 sequence is 18 residues long. The germline gives CDR1 KGHDR, CDR2 SFDVKD. V gave up 4 bases and J gave up 3 bases, with 21 bases separating them. The CDR3 DNA is TGTGCCACCAGTGACCCAACCACTAGTGACGGGCTCTACAATGAGCAGTTCTTC. It translates to CATSDPTTSDGLYNEQFF.

The chain carries TRBV3-1 (or the pseudogene TRBV3-2) and TRBJ1-2; perhaps TRBD1 as D (5 bases). This CDR3 contains 18 residues. Trimming removed 2 bases at V and 1 base at J, with 20 bases between. In germline, CDR1 is LGHDT, CDR2 YNNKEL (reference sequence). The CDR3: CASSQRDFPKRSNYGYTF. The CDR3 bases are TGTGCCAGCAGCCAAAGGGACTTTCCGAAGAGAAGTAACTATGGCTACACCTTC.

V and J are TRBV3-1 (or the pseudogene TRBV3-2) and TRBJ2-7; 8 bases align to TRBD2. J lost 0 bases, V lost 4 bases, and 8 bases had no gene match. CDR1 and CDR2 from the germline V gene are LGHDT and YNNKEL (reference sequence). This CDR3 contains 16 residues. The CDR3 nucleotides read TGTGCCAGCAGCCCGTCGGGGGGGACCTACTCCTACGAGCAGTACTTC. It is translated as CASSPSGGTYSYEQYF.

J is TRBJ1-2 and V is TRBV7-2, with D perhaps TRBD1 (6 bases). Per germline, CDR1 SGHTA and CDR2 FQGNSA. V was clipped by 6 bases and J by 0 bases, with 11 bases between them. There are 14 residues in the CDR3. This CDR3 reads CASRIGQTNYGYTF. The CDR3 bases are TGTGCCAGCAGGATCGGACAGACTAACTATGGCTACACCTTC.

This clone was seen only a few times. This chain joins TRBV6-5 and TRBJ1-1, with TRBD1 as a possible D gene (6 bases). The CDR3 is made up of 15 amino acids. Germline CDR1 is MNHEY and CDR2 is SVGAGI. V was shortened by 0 bases and J by 5 bases, with 13 bases between the two germline ends. The DNA for the CDR3 is TGTGCCAGCAGTTACTCGACCAGGGGTGGGACTGAAGCTTTCTTT. Amino acids: CASSYSTRGGTEAFF.

The V gene is TRBV3-1 (or the pseudogene TRBV3-2), the J gene TRBJ1-4; D is perhaps TRBD1 (5 bases). The CDR3 totals 15 residues. Trimming took 2 bases from V and 9 from J, leaving 16 bases between them. The germline CDR1 and CDR2 sequences are LGHDT and YNNKEL (reference sequence). CDR3 in DNA: TGTGCCAGCAGCCAATCTTCAGGGAGGCTGCAAAAACTGTTTTTT. This gives the protein CASSQSSGRLQKLFF.

The chain combines TRBV6-2 or TRBV6-3 with TRBJ2-7, with D perhaps TRBD2 (6 bases). Germline V gene lookup returns CDR1 MNHEY and CDR2 SVGEGT. This CDR3 spans 16 amino acids. The V and J ends lost 0 bases and 4 bases respectively, with 16 bases between them. Written as DNA, the CDR3 is TGTGCCAGCAGTTACTCGACCGGGACTCAAAATTACGAGCAGTACTTC. It yields the protein CASSYSTGTQNYEQYF.

J is TRBJ1-5 and V is TRBV19; no firm D call. Deletions cut 5 bases from V and 4 bases from J, with 18 bases between. The CDR3 runs to 16 residues. Germline V gives CDR1 LNHDA, CDR2 SQIVND (reference sequence). The CDR3 region is CASSYGVVSGNQPQHF. The CDR3 DNA sequence: TGTGCCAGTAGTTATGGTGTCGTATCGGGAAATCAGCCCCAGCATTTT.

A single count supports this clone. The chain couples TRBV4-1 to TRBJ2-5; perhaps TRBD2 as D (5 bases). V was clipped by 2 bases and J by 2 bases, with 15 bases between them. The CDR3 contains 16 residues. CDR1 and CDR2 from the germline V gene are MGHRA and YSYEKL. The CDR3 here is CASSQTPPEVQETQYF. The CDR3 nucleotides read TGCGCCAGCAGCCAAACCCCGCCGGAGGTTCAAGAGACCCAGTACTTC.

This chain uses TRBV7-9 with TRBJ1-1; no clear D gene. This CDR3 is 14 amino acids long. The V gene's germline CDR1 is SEHNR and CDR2 FQNEAQ (reference sequence). Trimming cost V 5 bases and J 2 bases, with 12 bases left between them. CDR3 protein: CASSLEGGNTEAFF. CDR3 DNA: TGTGCCAGCAGCCTGGAAGGAGGTAACACTGAAGCTTTCTTT.

V is TRBV7-9 and J is TRBJ2-1, with TRBD1 matching 7 bases. V lost 6 bases and J lost 5; bases outside the gene matches: 7. Germline CDR1 and CDR2: SEHNR and FQNEAQ (reference sequence). This CDR3 spans 14 amino acids. CDR3 coding DNA: TGTGCCAGCAGGGAGACAGGGAGCCACAATGAGCAGTTCTTC. Its translation: CASRETGSHNEQFF.

V usage is TRBV3-1 (or the pseudogene TRBV3-2) and J usage is TRBJ2-3; 9 bases agree with TRBD2. Trimming took 0 bases from V and 0 from J; bases not matched to a gene: 10. Germline CDR1 LGHDT, CDR2 YNNKEL (reference sequence). The CDR3 covers 19 residues. The CDR3 sequence: CASSQESGLAGLSTDTQYF. The CDR3, as DNA: TGTGCCAGCAGCCAAGAGAGTGGGCTAGCGGGGCTGAGCACAGATACGCAGTATTTT.

V gene TRBV9 combines with J gene TRBJ2-1; possibly TRBD1 for D (6 bases). Germline lookup yields CDR1 SGDLS and CDR2 YYNGEE. Trimming removed 8 bases from V and 9 bases from J, with 12 bases in between. This CDR3 region has 11 residues. In DNA, the CDR3 is TGTGCCAGTGCCTTAGGGGGTGAGCAGTTCTTC. Protein product: CASALGGEQFF.

J is TRBJ1-6 and V is TRBV4-1; D unclear. V gave up 0 bases and J gave up 6 bases, with 9 bases separating them. The CDR3 has 15 residues. Germline CDR1 and CDR2: MGHRA and YSYEKL. CDR3 residues: CASSQEIRGNSPLHF. Here the CDR3 DNA reads TGCGCCAGCAGCCAAGAGATACGGGGTAATTCACCCCTCCACTTT.

The gene calls are TRBV7-6 and TRBJ2-2; perhaps TRBD1 as D (6 bases). V lost 5 bases and J 5 bases, leaving 12 bases between the germline ends. This CDR3 is 14 amino acids long. Germline lookup yields CDR1 SGHVS and CDR2 FNYEAQ. CDR3 region: CASSRGDITGELFF. The CDR3 nucleotides are TGTGCCAGCAGCCGAGGGGACATTACCGGGGAGCTGTTTTTT.

The CDR3 nucleotides read TGTGCCAGCAGCCCCGACAGGGGCCACTACAATGAGCAGTTCTTC. Its protein is CASSPDRGHYNEQFF. This chain links TRBV14 with TRBJ2-1; 8 bases line up with TRBD1. In germline, CDR1 is SGHDN, CDR2 FVKESK. The V segment lost 4 bases and the J segment 3 bases; nucleotides outside the gene matches: 5. This CDR3 region has 15 residues.

The gene calls are TRBV7-3 and TRBJ2-5; D gene uncertain. The germline V gene encodes CDR1 SGHTA and CDR2 FQGTGA. V shed 1 base and J shed 2 bases, with 11 bases lying between them. The CDR3 runs to 15 residues. The CDR3 coding sequence is TGTGCCAGCAGCTTAAGAGGCGAACAACAAGAGACCCAGTACTTC. This encodes CASSLRGEQQETQYF. Complete variable domain (other parts from reference TRBV7-3 and TRBJ2-5): GAGVSQTPSNKVTEKGKYVELRCDPISGHTALYWYRQSLGQGPEFLIYFQGTGAADDSGLPNDRFFAVRPEGSVSTLKIQRTERGDSAVYLCASSLRGEQQETQYFGPGTRLLVL.

CDR3 DNA sequence: TGTGCCAGCAGTTCAGGAGGGTTTGACTACTCGAACACTGAAGCTTTCTTT. Its translation: CASSSGGFDYSNTEAFF. The genes are TRBV28 and TRBJ1-1; no clear D gene. The V end lost 4 bases, the J end lost 1 base, and 19 bases lay between the germline ends. The CDR3 extends over 17 amino acids. Germline-derived CDR1 and CDR2 are MDHEN and SYDVKM.

The chain carries TRBV19 and TRBJ2-1; TRBD2 is a possible D gene (5 bases). CDR1 and CDR2 (germline): LNHDA, SQIVND (reference sequence). This CDR3 is built from 15 residues. The V end was cut by 4 bases, the J end by 1 base, with 11 bases between. The CDR3 is CASSKGGGSYNEQFF. CDR3 in DNA: TGTGCCAGTAGTAAGGGCGGAGGATCCTACAATGAGCAGTTCTTC. The complete variable domain, with remaining parts taken from reference TRBV19 and TRBJ2-1, reads DGGITQSPKYLFRKEGQNVTLSCEQNLNHDAMYWYRQDPGQGLRLIYYSQIVNDFQKGDIAEGYSVSREKKESFPLTVTSAQKNPTAFYLCASSKGGGSYNEQFFGPGTRLTVL.